The 10 T cell receptor beta chains given below trace back to one sample, sequenced in a study of blood T cell repertoires in COVID-19. This table comes from immunoSEQ multiplex PCR, and its TCRdb copy is limited to in-frame clones, with some not included. The repertoire includes about 240,000 clones, under 90% of them detected once, and around 3.3% sits in the top ten. Sequenced material: PBMCs or T cells enriched from blood (not recorded which). These receptors came from a woman in her thirties or forties who had been exposed to COVID-19.

The rearrangement links TRBV12-5 to TRBJ2-7, with 7 bases that match TRBD2. CDR1 is LGHNT, CDR2 FRNRAP, per germline. CDR3 size: 17 residues. The ends lost 0 bases at V and 6 bases at J; junction bases unmatched: 14. In DNA, the CDR3 is TGTGCTAGTGGTTTGGTAGCCCGGGGAGGGGCGGCGGGCGAGCAGTACTTC. The encoded protein is CASGLVARGGAAGEQYF.

This chain links TRBV29-1 with TRBJ2-1; 7 bases agree with TRBD1. Germline loops: CDR1 SQVTM, CDR2 ANQGSEA. The CDR3 is 14 amino acids. V lost 7 bases and J lost 9; bases outside the gene matches: 15. This CDR3 reads CSAYRDRTRGEQFF. In nucleotides, the CDR3 is TGCAGCGCTTACCGGGACAGAACCCGGGGTGAGCAGTTCTTC.

This clone occurred a few times. The chain recombines TRBV2 with TRBJ2-5; 7 bases are shared with TRBD1. The germline V gene has CDR1 SNHLY and CDR2 FYNNEI. The CDR3 is 17 residues long. The trim removed 3 bases at V and 2 bases at J, leaving 12 bases unmatched. The CDR3 nucleotides are TGTGCCAGCAGTGAGCGGAACCCGGGACAGTTACAAGAGACCCAGTACTTC. This gives the protein CASSERNPGQLQETQYF.

V is TRBV14 and J is TRBJ2-1; tentatively, D is TRBD2 (6 bases). The ends were cut back, 1 base at V and 5 bases at J, with 15 bases in the middle. Germline-derived CDR1 and CDR2 are SGHDN and FVKESK. The CDR3 is 16 residues long. CDR3 in DNA: TGTGCCAGCAGCCAAGGGGCGGGACGACTGGACAATGAGCAGTTCTTC. Amino acids: CASSQGAGRLDNEQFF. The full variable domain, in which reference TRBV14 and TRBJ2-1 provide the parts outside the CDR3, is EAGVTQFPSHSVIEKGQTVTLRCDPISGHDNLYWYRRVMGKEIKFLLHFVKESKQDESGMPNNRFLAERTGGTYSTLKVQPAELEDSGVYFCASSQGAGRLDNEQFFGPGTRLTVL.

The chain combines TRBV7-8 with TRBJ1-2, with a weak D call TRBD1 (6 bases). Germline values: CDR1 SGHVS, CDR2 FQNEAQ. The CDR3 sequence is 15 residues long. V lost 4 bases to trimming and J lost 6 bases, with 18 bases between them. CDR3 loop: CASSSAWAGGDGYTF. The CDR3, as DNA: TGTGCCAGCAGCTCCGCATGGGCGGGGGGCGATGGCTACACCTTC.

The chain combines TRBV5-4 with TRBJ1-3; perhaps TRBD1 as D (6 bases). The CDR3 loop spans 16 amino acids. The germline V gene has CDR1 SGHNT and CDR2 YYREEE (reference sequence). Trimming took off 4 bases at V and 0 bases at J, with 14 bases between the two ends. CDR3 loop: CASSDRGGVSGNTIYF. In nucleotides, the CDR3 is TGTGCCAGCAGCGACAGAGGGGGAGTCTCTGGAAACACCATATATTTT.

The V and J genes are TRBV7-9 and TRBJ1-2; unclear D gene. Germline V CDR1 and CDR2: SEHNR, FQNEAQ (reference sequence). Trimming removed 1 base at V and 6 bases at J, with 6 bases between. The CDR3 runs to 12 residues. CDR3 nucleotide sequence: TGTGCCAGCAGCTTAGGATACAATGGCTACACCTTC. This codes for CASSLGYNGYTF. Together with reference TRBV7-9 and TRBJ1-2, the CDR3 gives the full variable domain: DTGVSQNPRHKITKRGQNVTFRCDPISEHNRLYWYRQTLGQGPEFLTYFQNEAQLEKSRLLSDRFSAERPKGSFSTLEIQRTEQGDSAMYLCASSLGYNGYTFGSGTRLTVV.

The chain joins TRBV19 to TRBJ2-2; 8 nucleotides align to TRBD1. With V trimmed by 4 bases and J by 4 bases, 20 bases remained unmatched. The CDR3 is made up of 20 amino acids. From germline, CDR1 is LNHDA and CDR2 SQIVND (reference sequence). The CDR3 bases are TGTGCCAGTAGTACCCCCTCGACAGGGGCCCCGTCCTCGGGCACCGGGGAGCTGTTTTTT. This translates into CASSTPSTGAPSSGTGELFF.

The J gene is TRBJ1-2, the V gene TRBV6-2 or TRBV6-3; 8 nucleotides align to TRBD1. The CDR3 spans 13 residues. Per germline, CDR1 MNHEY and CDR2 SVGEGT. With V trimmed by 5 bases and J by 7 bases, 6 bases remained unmatched. In DNA form, the CDR3 reads TGTGCCAGCAGTCGACAGGGGTCTCGTGGCTACACCTTC. It is translated as CASSRQGSRGYTF.

The V and J genes are TRBV7-9 and TRBJ2-7, with a possible D match to TRBD1 (6 bases). The CDR3 is 15 residues long. Germline V gene data show CDR1 as SEHNR and CDR2 as FQNEAQ (reference sequence). The V end lost 5 bases, the J end lost 2 bases, and 16 bases lay between the germline ends. In DNA form, the CDR3 reads TGTGCCAGCAGCCAACAACAGGGTCTCACCTACGAGCAGTACTTC. This translates into CASSQQQGLTYEQYF.